This section outlines one T cell receptor beta chain sequence together with its context. The sample belongs to a study of blood T cell repertoires in COVID-19. The overall study: Donors in the United States, Italy and Spain gave samples during acute or convalescent COVID-19. The analysed material was cDNA or gDNA that came from T cells, B-cell-depleted T cells, or PBMCs.

Sequencing was performed with immunoSEQ multiplex PCR; in TCRdb, only in-frame clones are kept and a portion is missing. Of hundreds of thousands of clones in the sample, around 84% were seen once. V dropped 0 bases and J dropped 5 bases, with 16 bases sitting between them. This CDR3 region has 15 residues. Germline V gives CDR1 GTSNPN, CDR2 SVGIG (reference sequence). This TCR came from a human donor in a cohort sampled during active COVID-19. Sequencing was done on a sample of peripheral blood. The V gene is TRBV30, the J gene TRBJ2-5; a weak D match, TRBD1 (5 bases). DNA of the CDR3: TGTGCCTGGAGTGTACTGGGTTTGGACATGGAGACCCAGTACTTC. It yields the protein CAWSVLGLDMETQYF.